These 30 T cell receptor beta chains came from one sample sequenced in a study of lymphopenia after photon versus proton radiotherapy. Assay: immunoSEQ multiplex PCR; the TCRdb copy retains only in-frame clones and omits some. The top ten clones hold 50% of a sample with roughly 30,000 clones, 87% of them seen once. Sample: peripheral blood, taken from a patient treated with proton-based radiotherapy. These receptors originate from a woman aged 60-70 years with cholangiocarcinoma. Some clones in this sample may be carry-over from other donors' samples.

The gene calls are TRBV20-1 and TRBJ2-7, with D maybe TRBD2 (5 bases). Germline CDR1 DFQATT, CDR2 SNEGSKA (reference sequence). This CDR3 contains 10 residues. V was clipped by 7 bases and J by 6 bases, with 10 bases between them. The DNA of the CDR3 is TGCAGTGGGGTTAGCGTCGAGCAGTACTTC. It yields the protein CSGVSVEQYF.

The V call is TRBV18, the J call TRBJ2-7; 9 bases are a match to TRBD1. The V segment lost 5 bases and the J segment 7 bases; nucleotides outside the gene matches: 6. CDR3 length equals 13 residues. Germline CDR1 is KGHSH and CDR2 is LQKENI. The CDR3 DNA sequence: TGTGCCAGCTCATACAGGGGGCCAGATGAGCAGTACTTC. As protein: CASSYRGPDEQYF.

The chain employs TRBV6-1 and TRBJ2-7; TRBD1 might be the D (6 bases). The CDR3 consists of 16 residues. From germline, CDR1 is MNHNS and CDR2 SASEGT. V was cut by 6 bases and J by 2 bases, with 20 bases left in between. The CDR3 DNA reads as TGTGCCAGCAGGGAAACAGGGAGTGGTTCAACCTACGAGCAGTACTTC. Residues: CASRETGSGSTYEQYF.

CDR3: CASSSAFPYEQYF. The CDR3 bases are TGTGCCAGCAGCTCCGCATTCCCCTACGAGCAGTACTTC. This chain joins TRBV7-2 and TRBJ2-7, with no clear D. The V end was cut by 4 bases, the J end by 2 bases, with 9 bases between. The CDR3 sequence is 13 residues long. Germline V lookup: CDR1 SGHTA, CDR2 FQGNSA.

The chain couples TRBV29-1 to TRBJ2-3; D is uncertain. CDR3 length: 13 residues. CDR1 is SQVTM, CDR2 ANQGSEA, per germline. With 3 bases removed from V and 0 bases from J, the gap between germline ends came to 7 bases. CDR3 DNA: TGCAGCGTTGAGCACCTCAGCACAGATACGCAGTATTTT. Its protein is CSVEHLSTDTQYF.

The chain couples TRBV6-6 to TRBJ2-5; a possible D gene is TRBD1 (6 bases). Germline V gives CDR1 MNHNY, CDR2 SVGAGI (reference sequence). The V end lost 6 bases, the J end lost 5 bases, and 22 bases lay between the germline ends. This CDR3 spans 16 amino acids. DNA of the CDR3: TGTGCCAGCAGCACCTCATGGGGGCTCGCAATGGAGACCCAGTACTTC. Its protein is CASSTSWGLAMETQYF.

This chain uses TRBV5-6 with TRBJ2-7; D uncertain. The CDR3 extends over 13 amino acids. From germline, CDR1 is SGHDT and CDR2 YYEEEE. Deletions cut 4 bases from V and 1 base from J, with 9 bases between. This CDR3 is CASSHISSYEQYF. In DNA, the CDR3 is TGTGCCAGCAGCCATATAAGTTCCTACGAGCAGTACTTC.

The chain combines TRBV4-1 with TRBJ2-7, with D tentatively TRBD1 (6 bases). With 2 bases removed from V and 7 bases from J, the gap between germline ends came to 15 bases. The germline gives CDR1 MGHRA, CDR2 YSYEKL. The CDR3 runs 14 residues. The DNA for the CDR3 is TGCGCCAGCAGCCAACCTTTATCCCAGGGGGAGCAGTACTTC. It translates to CASSQPLSQGEQYF.

For the CDR3, the DNA is TGTGCCAGCAGGGACAGTCCCGACAGGGTGGGAGTGGAAGCTTTCTTT. Translation gives CASRDSPDRVGVEAFF. The chain employs TRBV2 and TRBJ1-1; 7 positions match TRBD1. Germline V CDR1 and CDR2: SNHLY, FYNNEI. The CDR3 contains 16 residues. The V segment lost 6 bases and the J segment 8 bases; nucleotides outside the gene matches: 18.

This rearrangement joins TRBV2 to TRBJ1-5, with unresolved D. This CDR3 is built from 12 residues. Germline CDR1 is SNHLY and CDR2 is FYNNEI. V lost 7 bases to trimming and J lost 8 bases, with 12 bases between them. The CDR3 coding sequence is TGTGCCAGCAACGAGGGAGGAGAGCCCCAGCATTTT. Protein sequence: CASNEGGEPQHF.

The chain combines TRBV9 with TRBJ2-3; TRBD2 agrees at 8 bases. In germline, CDR1 is SGDLS, CDR2 YYNGEE. This CDR3 spans 15 amino acids. V shed 1 base, J shed 6 bases, and the junction held 7 bases outside the gene matches. The DNA of the CDR3 is TGTGCCAGCAGCGTATTCGGGGGGGCTGCGGATACGCAGTATTTT. Translated: CASSVFGGAADTQYF. The whole variable domain, filled in from reference TRBV9 and TRBJ2-3, reads DSGVTQTPKHLITATGQRVTLRCSPRSGDLSVYWYQQSLDQGLQFLIQYYNGEERAKGNILERFSAQQFPDLHSELNLSSLELGDSALYFCASSVFGGAADTQYFGPGTRLTVL.

The chain couples TRBV27 to TRBJ2-1; 9 bases are a match to TRBD1. The germline V gene encodes CDR1 MNHEY and CDR2 SMNVEV (reference sequence). The CDR3 sequence is 15 residues long. V shed 7 bases, J shed 5 bases, and the junction held 9 bases outside the gene matches. As DNA, the CDR3 is TGTGCCAGCACCTCCGGGACAGGGTATCACAATGAGCAGTTCTTC. The encoded protein is CASTSGTGYHNEQFF.

The chain's CDR3 is CASSFDGGATGELFF. The CDR3 bases are TGCGCCAGCAGCTTCGACGGGGGCGCGACCGGGGAGCTGTTTTTT. V gene TRBV5-1 combines with J gene TRBJ2-2; D is tentatively TRBD1 or TRBD2 (6 bases each). This CDR3 has 15 residues. Germline values: CDR1 SGHRS, CDR2 YFSETQ. V was shortened by 2 bases and J by 5 bases, with 13 bases between the two germline ends. The full variable domain, with the rest looked up from reference TRBV5-1 and TRBJ2-2, is KAGVTQTPRYLIKTRGQQVTLSCSPISGHRSVSWYQQTPGQGLQFLFEYFSETQRNKGNFPGRFSGRQFSNSRSEMNVSTLELGDSALYLCASSFDGGATGELFFGEGSRLTVL.

V gene TRBV29-1 combines with J gene TRBJ1-2; D is perhaps TRBD1 (6 bases). Germline CDR1 and CDR2: SQVTM and ANQGSEA. This CDR3 contains 11 residues. V lost 7 bases to trimming and J lost 7 bases, with 13 bases between them. DNA for the CDR3: TGCAGCGAAACAGGGCTGGGTGGCTACACCTTC. Protein: CSETGLGGYTF.

This clone was seen once. The J gene is TRBJ2-1, the V gene TRBV14, with unresolved D. The CDR3 consists of 13 residues. CDR1 and CDR2 from the germline V gene are SGHDN and FVKESK. V lost 0 bases and J 8 bases, leaving 8 bases between the germline ends. The CDR3 here is CASSQEPGDEQFF. CDR3 nucleotide sequence: TGTGCCAGCAGCCAAGAGCCCGGCGATGAGCAGTTCTTC.

The chain recombines TRBV5-1 with TRBJ1-1; possibly TRBD1 for D (6 bases). In germline, CDR1 is SGHRS, CDR2 YFSETQ. The CDR3 covers 13 residues. The V gene lost 5 bases and the J gene lost 5 bases, with 13 bases spanning the gap. The CDR3 is CASRGRGRTEAFF. CDR3 bases: TGCGCCAGCAGGGGCAGGGGAAGGACTGAAGCTTTCTTT. Looking up the rest from reference TRBV5-1 and TRBJ1-1 gives the full variable domain: KAGVTQTPRYLIKTRGQQVTLSCSPISGHRSVSWYQQTPGQGLQFLFEYFSETQRNKGNFPGRFSGRQFSNSRSEMNVSTLELGDSALYLCASRGRGRTEAFFGQGTRLTVV.

This clone showed up just once. This sequence joins TRBV6-5 and TRBJ2-3; D perhaps matches TRBD2 (5 bases). There are 13 residues in the CDR3. Trimming took 11 bases from V and 0 from J, leaving 12 bases between them. In germline, CDR1 is MNHEY, CDR2 SVGAGI. Here the CDR3 reads CACGGQSTDTQYF. As DNA, the CDR3 is TGTGCCTGTGGCGGGCAAAGCACAGATACGCAGTATTTT.

This rearrangement joins TRBV29-1 to TRBJ2-7; tentatively, D is TRBD2 (5 bases). The CDR3 spans 11 residues. V lost 2 bases and J 3 bases, leaving 5 bases between the germline ends. CDR1 is SQVTM, CDR2 ANQGSEA, per germline. Here the CDR3 DNA reads TGCAGCGTTGAAAGCGGCTACGAGCAGTACTTC. Translating it yields CSVESGYEQYF.

The V call is TRBV18, the J call TRBJ1-3; 7 bases match TRBD1. The CDR3 is made up of 16 amino acids. From germline, CDR1 is KGHSH and CDR2 LQKENI. With V trimmed by 4 bases and J by 4 bases, 10 bases remained unmatched. CDR3 residues: CASSHRGKGLGNTIYF. The CDR3 bases are TGTGCCAGCTCACACAGGGGAAAAGGCCTCGGAAACACCATATATTTT.

The chain links TRBV10-2 to TRBJ1-2; D is unresolved. This CDR3 contains 12 residues. Deletions cut 3 bases from V and 2 bases from J, with 4 bases between. Germline CDR1 reads WSHSY; CDR2 reads SAAADI. CDR3 region: CASSDINYGYTF. The CDR3 DNA reads TGCGCCAGCAGTGATATCAACTATGGCTACACCTTC.

This rearrangement joins TRBV4-1 to TRBJ1-5; D remains unclear. CDR1 and CDR2 from the germline V gene are MGHRA and YSYEKL. Trimming left V 0 bases short and J 9 bases short, with 9 bases between. The CDR3 is made up of 13 amino acids. This chain's CDR3 is CASSQDKERPQHF. The CDR3 DNA reads TGCGCCAGCAGCCAAGATAAAGAAAGGCCCCAGCATTTT.

The chain couples TRBV10-3 to TRBJ2-1; weak D call: TRBD2 (5 bases). From germline, CDR1 is ENHRY and CDR2 SYGVKD. V dropped 6 bases and J dropped 4 bases, with 10 bases sitting between them. The CDR3 is made up of 13 amino acids. The CDR3 coding sequence is TGTGCCATCAGCTGGACTGATTACAATGAGCAGTTCTTC. It translates to CAISWTDYNEQFF.

The gene calls are TRBV10-3 and TRBJ2-1; 7 nucleotides match TRBD2. CDR1 ENHRY and CDR2 SYGVKD come from the germline V gene. The length of the CDR3 is 15 residues. V shed 6 bases, J shed 2 bases, and the junction held 7 bases outside the gene matches. CDR3 loop: CAIRGTTIPYNEQFF. The CDR3, as DNA: TGTGCCATCAGGGGGACTACCATCCCCTACAATGAGCAGTTCTTC.

Written as DNA, the CDR3 is TGCGCCAGCAGCTTAGGACTGCCCACAGATACGCAGTATTTT. It translates to CASSLGLPTDTQYF. The V and J genes are TRBV5-1 and TRBJ2-3, with D possibly being TRBD2 (5 bases). Germline CDR1 is SGHRS and CDR2 is YFSETQ. The CDR3 sequence is 14 residues long. V shed 2 bases and J shed 2 bases, with 9 bases lying between them.

The chain recombines TRBV18 with TRBJ1-1; D is perhaps TRBD1 (6 bases). Germline values: CDR1 KGHSH, CDR2 LQKENI. CDR3 length: 16 residues. V shed 3 bases and J shed 1 base, with 15 bases lying between them. The chain's CDR3 is CASSPVRTVQNTEAFF. DNA for the CDR3: TGTGCCAGCTCACCCGTCCGGACAGTGCAGAACACTGAAGCTTTCTTT. The variable domain in full, with the rest retrieved from reference TRBV18 and TRBJ1-1, is NAGVMQNPRHLVRRRGQEARLRCSPMKGHSHVYWYRQLPEEGLKFMVYLQKENIIDESGMPKERFSAEFPKEGPSILRIQQVVRGDSAAYFCASSPVRTVQNTEAFFGQGTRLTVV.

V gene TRBV6-4 combines with J gene TRBJ1-1; a weak D match, TRBD1 (6 bases). The CDR3 is made up of 13 amino acids. Trimming took off 4 bases at V and 8 bases at J, with 14 bases between the two ends. CDR1 MRHNA and CDR2 SNTAGT come from the germline V gene. The CDR3 spells CASSVHWGQEAFF. The CDR3 DNA reads as TGTGCCAGCAGTGTGCATTGGGGGCAGGAAGCTTTCTTT.

The chain is built from TRBV7-8 and TRBJ1-2; 8 bases line up with TRBD1. J gave up 7 bases and V 5 bases, and 6 bases lay outside the gene matches. The V gene's germline CDR1 is SGHVS and CDR2 FQNEAQ. The CDR3 spans 13 residues. The chain's CDR3 is CASSPQGALGYTF. CDR3 sequence (DNA): TGTGCCAGCAGCCCTCAGGGGGCGCTTGGCTACACCTTC.

The chain links TRBV29-1 to TRBJ2-1; D is ambiguous. Germline V gene sequence: CDR1 SQVTM, CDR2 ANQGSEA. With 8 bases removed from V and 5 bases from J, the gap between germline ends came to 10 bases. CDR3 size: 11 residues. The CDR3, as DNA: TGCAGCCGGACGGTTAACAATGAGCAGTTCTTC. Translating gives CSRTVNNEQFF.

The chain employs TRBV5-1 and TRBJ2-2; no reliable D call. CDR3 size: 13 residues. V lost 1 base and J lost 8, with 9 bases in between. The germline V gene has CDR1 SGHRS and CDR2 YFSETQ. The CDR3 sequence is CASSLTEIGELFF. The CDR3 DNA reads as TGCGCCAGCAGCTTGACAGAAATTGGGGAGCTGTTTTTT.

This clone was detected only once. V and J are TRBV18 and TRBJ2-1, with D unclear. Germline loops: CDR1 KGHSH, CDR2 LQKENI. CDR3 length: 14 amino acids. V lost 3 bases and J lost 7, with 13 bases in between. CDR3 nucleotides: TGTGCCAGCTCACCGAGTCTATTTAGTAATGAGCAGTTCTTC. Translation gives CASSPSLFSNEQFF.